One and the same sample provided the 23 T cell receptor beta chains below, sequenced in a study of early stage breast cancer tumors. TCRdb's table, derived via immunoSEQ multiplex PCR, lists solely in-frame clones and lacks some. The data contain about 28,000 clones, about 60% of them singletons. Sequencing used breast tumor tissue. These receptors came from a person between 50 and 60 years old with breast cancer.

The J gene is TRBJ1-1, the V gene TRBV2; 10 nucleotides line up with TRBD1. Germline assignment: CDR1 SNHLY and CDR2 FYNNEI. Losses at the gene ends were 5 bases for V and 1 base for J; bases not matched to a gene: 4. The CDR3 covers 15 residues. CDR3 amino acids: CASSRQGARNTEAFF. The CDR3 DNA reads as TGTGCCAGCAGTAGACAGGGGGCAAGGAACACTGAAGCTTTCTTT. Variable domain in full (rest from reference TRBV2 and TRBJ1-1): EPEVTQTPSHQVTQMGQEVILRCVPISNHLYFYWYRQILGQKVEFLVSFYNNEISEKSEIFDDQFSVERPDGSNFTLKIRSTKLEDSAMYFCASSRQGARNTEAFFGQGTRLTVV.

The chain links TRBV19 to TRBJ1-4; 9 bases align to TRBD1. Germline V lookup: CDR1 LNHDA, CDR2 SQIVND (reference sequence). The J segment lost 8 bases and the V segment lost 3 bases, leaving 16 bases of the junction unmatched. This CDR3 is 18 amino acids long. This chain's CDR3 is CASSMIGRGQGREEKLFF. CDR3 DNA: TGTGCCAGTAGTATGATTGGTCGGGGACAGGGAAGAGAGGAAAAACTGTTTTTT.

There are a few counts of this clone. This chain uses TRBV7-9 with TRBJ2-1; 9 bases match TRBD2. CDR3 size: 15 residues. Germline lookup yields CDR1 SEHNR and CDR2 FQNEAQ (reference sequence). The V and J ends lost 6 bases and 3 bases, in that order; junction bases with no gene match: 6. This chain's CDR3 is CASSPTSGFYNEQFF. In DNA, the CDR3 is TGTGCCAGCAGTCCGACTAGCGGTTTCTACAATGAGCAGTTCTTC.

The V and J genes are TRBV11-1 and TRBJ1-1; D possibly corresponds to TRBD1 (6 bases). Trimming shortened V by 7 bases and J by 3 bases, and 18 bases separated the two germline ends. Germline V gene lookup returns CDR1 SGHAT and CDR2 FQDESV (reference sequence). The CDR3 sequence is 15 residues long. The CDR3 coding sequence is TGTGCCAGCAACCCAACGAGGGGGGCGCACACTGAAGCTTTCTTT. This sequence encodes CASNPTRGAHTEAFF.

The chain uses TRBV5-4 and TRBJ2-1; D remains unclear. The V gene's germline CDR1 is SGHNT and CDR2 YYREEE (reference sequence). CDR3 length: 13 residues. Trimming shortened V by 1 base and J by 5 bases, and 7 bases separated the two germline ends. CDR3 nucleotide sequence: TGTGCCAGCAGCTTGTCCTACCACAATGAGCAGTTCTTC. This translates into CASSLSYHNEQFF.

This rearrangement joins TRBV7-8 to TRBJ2-4, with 10 nucleotides matching TRBD2. CDR3 size: 16 residues. In germline, CDR1 is SGHVS, CDR2 FQNEAQ. V lost 1 base and J lost 4; bases outside the gene matches: 4. CDR3 bases: TGTGCCAGCAGCTTAGGTCTAGCGGGAGTAAAAAACATTCAGTACTTC. It specifies CASSLGLAGVKNIQYF.

This clone was observed a few times. This sequence joins TRBV2 and TRBJ2-2; unclear D gene. The germline CDR1 and CDR2 sequences are SNHLY and FYNNEI. CDR3 size: 15 residues. The V end lost 1 base, the J end lost 2 bases, and 8 bases lay between the germline ends. The CDR3 reads CASSEGLENTGELFF. Here the CDR3 DNA reads TGTGCCAGCAGTGAAGGGCTAGAAAACACCGGGGAGCTGTTTTTT.

In this sample, this clone turned up a few times. The chain employs TRBV6-4 and TRBJ1-1; no firm D call. V lost 4 bases and J 0 bases, leaving 6 bases between the germline ends. Per the germline V gene, CDR1 is MRHNA and CDR2 is SNTAGT. The CDR3 is 13 amino acids. Here the CDR3 DNA reads TGTGCCAGCAGTGTTGGGGTGAACACTGAAGCTTTCTTT. This encodes CASSVGVNTEAFF.

The rearrangement uses TRBV5-1 and TRBJ2-1; 10 bases are shared with TRBD2. The germline CDR1 and CDR2 sequences are SGHRS and YFSETQ. The V segment lost 0 bases and the J segment 8 bases; nucleotides outside the gene matches: 5. The CDR3 has 15 residues. CDR3 bases: TGCGCCAGCAGCTTGGTGGCTAGCGGGAGATATGAGCAGTTCTTC. This sequence encodes CASSLVASGRYEQFF.

The table lists this clone with a few counts. Other DNA sequences in this specimen translate into the identical CDR3. The chain carries TRBV11-2 and TRBJ2-5, with D hard to call. This CDR3 spans 14 amino acids. Germline V gene lookup returns CDR1 SGHAT and CDR2 FQNNGV. V was shortened by 1 base and J by 5 bases, with 11 bases between the two germline ends. Written as DNA, the CDR3 is TGTGCCAGCAGCTTAGTCCCCAGTGGGGAGACCCAGTACTTC. Protein product: CASSLVPSGETQYF.

This chain connects TRBV19 to TRBJ2-2; TRBD1 matches 7 bases. Germline trimming cut 3 bases from V and 4 bases from J; bases unmatched to any gene: 2. The CDR3 extends over 14 amino acids. The V gene's germline CDR1 is LNHDA and CDR2 SQIVND (reference sequence). The CDR3 region has the DNA TGTGCCAGTAGTATCTCAGGGGGCACCGGGGAGCTGTTTTTT. Its protein is CASSISGGTGELFF.

The chain links TRBV19 to TRBJ2-7; 7 nucleotides match TRBD1. The CDR3 is 15 amino acids. Unmatched junction bases numbered 8, after V lost 3 bases and J lost 3 bases. CDR1 is LNHDA and CDR2 is SQIVND in the germline V gene (reference sequence). CDR3 sequence: CASSIHRGLHYEQYF. CDR3 nucleotide sequence: TGTGCCAGTAGTATCCACAGGGGCCTCCACTACGAGCAGTACTTC.

The chain joins TRBV7-2 to TRBJ2-6; D ambiguous. The V gene's germline CDR1 is SGHTA and CDR2 FQGNSA. V was trimmed by 5 bases and J by 0 bases, leaving 8 bases between them. CDR3 size: 15 residues. CDR3 in amino acids: CASSPGFSGANVLTF. CDR3 sequence (DNA): TGTGCCAGCAGCCCCGGTTTCTCTGGGGCCAACGTCCTGACTTTC.

The chain links TRBV11-2 to TRBJ1-1; weak D call: TRBD1 (5 bases). V shed 5 bases and J shed 7 bases, with 14 bases lying between them. This CDR3 contains 13 residues. CDR1 and CDR2 (germline): SGHAT, FQNNGV. The CDR3 loop reads CASSLMRDGEAFF. CDR3 nucleotide sequence: TGTGCCAGCAGCCTCATGAGGGACGGTGAAGCTTTCTTT.

J is TRBJ1-3 and V is TRBV4-3; 11 positions match TRBD1. The germline V gene has CDR1 LGHNA and CDR2 YSLEER. This CDR3 spans 20 amino acids. V was clipped by 1 base and J by 0 bases; unmatched bases: 11. The chain's CDR3 is CASSQGVGTGGLGSGNTIYF. The CDR3 region has the DNA TGCGCCAGCAGCCAAGGTGTCGGGACAGGGGGGCTGGGCTCTGGAAACACCATATATTTT.

The rearrangement links TRBV4-3 to TRBJ2-7, with D maybe TRBD1 (6 bases). Trimming removed 3 bases from V and 1 base from J, with 10 bases in between. The CDR3 sequence is 14 residues long. Germline CDR1 and CDR2: LGHNA and YSLEER. The CDR3 region has the DNA TGCGCCAGCAGCCATACGACAGGATCCTACGAGCAGTACTTC. The encoded protein is CASSHTTGSYEQYF.

A few counts support this clone. The chain is built from TRBV18 and TRBJ2-6; D gene uncertain. Germline V gene lookup returns CDR1 KGHSH and CDR2 LQKENI. This CDR3 has 13 amino acids. Trimming removed 3 bases at V and 4 bases at J, with 4 bases between. CDR3 nucleotides: TGTGCCAGCTCACCGGAAGGGGCCAACGTCCTGACTTTC. Its translation is CASSPEGANVLTF.

This clone was observed a few times. The chain couples TRBV5-1 to TRBJ2-7; 7 bases match TRBD2. Germline V gene lookup returns CDR1 SGHRS and CDR2 YFSETQ. V shed 2 bases and J 4 bases; nucleotides not matched to a gene: 3. This CDR3 spans 13 amino acids. The DNA for the CDR3 is TGCGCCAGCAGCTTTGCTAGCGGATACGAGCAGTACTTC. Its protein product is CASSFASGYEQYF.

This chain joins TRBV2 and TRBJ1-2, with 12 bases lining up with TRBD1. V gave up 4 bases and J gave up 6 bases; unmatched junction bases: 6. CDR1 is SNHLY, CDR2 FYNNEI, per germline. The CDR3 has 15 amino acids. The CDR3 region has the DNA TGTGCCAGCAGTGGGGCCGGGACAGGGGGCAATGGCTACACCTTC. This encodes CASSGAGTGGNGYTF. Using reference TRBV2 and TRBJ1-2 for the parts outside the CDR3, the full variable domain is EPEVTQTPSHQVTQMGQEVILRCVPISNHLYFYWYRQILGQKVEFLVSFYNNEISEKSEIFDDQFSVERPDGSNFTLKIRSTKLEDSAMYFCASSGAGTGGNGYTFGSGTRLTVV.

This clone was observed a few times. V and J are TRBV6-5 and TRBJ1-2, with 8 bases matching TRBD1. This CDR3 has 13 amino acids. Germline-derived CDR1 and CDR2 are MNHEY and SVGAGI. With V trimmed by 9 bases and J by 6 bases, 9 bases remained unmatched. CDR3: CASQGARAHGYTF. CDR3 nucleotides: TGTGCCAGTCAGGGGGCTAGAGCTCATGGCTACACCTTC.

A few counts support this clone. The chain couples TRBV7-9 to TRBJ1-3, with a possible D match to TRBD1 (5 bases). Trimming removed 0 bases from V and 0 bases from J, with 9 bases in between. The CDR3 sequence is 16 residues long. Germline V CDR1 and CDR2: SEHNR, FQNEAQ (reference sequence). CDR3: CASSLAEGFSGNTIYF. CDR3 DNA sequence: TGTGCCAGCAGCTTAGCGGAGGGGTTCTCTGGAAACACCATATATTTT.

The genes are TRBV6-1 and TRBJ2-1, with 10 bases that match TRBD2. Germline trimming cut 2 bases from V and 8 bases from J; bases unmatched to any gene: 6. Germline CDR1 and CDR2: MNHNS and SASEGT. CDR3 length: 15 residues. The chain's CDR3 is CASSELAGEFYEQFF. The CDR3 DNA reads as TGTGCCAGCAGTGAACTAGCGGGAGAATTCTATGAGCAGTTCTTC.

A single count supports this clone. The chain has TRBV7-9 and TRBJ2-7, with D perhaps TRBD1 (6 bases). This CDR3 contains 16 residues. In germline, CDR1 is SEHNR, CDR2 FQNEAQ (reference sequence). V lost 5 bases, J lost 4 bases, and 21 bases lay in between. CDR3 DNA sequence: TGTGCCAGCAGCCAAGATCTCGGCAGGGGATGGTACGAGCAGTACTTC. Residues: CASSQDLGRGWYEQYF. Combining the CDR3 with reference TRBV7-9 and TRBJ2-7 gives the whole variable domain DTGVSQNPRHKITKRGQNVTFRCDPISEHNRLYWYRQTLGQGPEFLTYFQNEAQLEKSRLLSDRFSAERPKGSFSTLEIQRTEQGDSAMYLCASSQDLGRGWYEQYFGPGTRLTVT.